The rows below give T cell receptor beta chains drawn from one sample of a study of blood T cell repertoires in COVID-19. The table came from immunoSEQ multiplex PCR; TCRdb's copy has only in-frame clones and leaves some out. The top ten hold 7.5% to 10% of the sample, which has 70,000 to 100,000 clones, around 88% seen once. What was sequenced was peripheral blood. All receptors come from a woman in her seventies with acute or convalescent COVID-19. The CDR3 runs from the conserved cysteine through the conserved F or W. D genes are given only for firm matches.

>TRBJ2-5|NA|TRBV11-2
CASSPRDNRETQYF
TGTGCCAGCAGCCCCCGGGACAATAGGGAGACCCAGTACTTC
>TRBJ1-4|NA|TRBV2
CASSEANRAGEKLFF
TGTGCCAGCAGTGAAGCGAACAGGGCCGGTGAAAAACTGTTTTTT
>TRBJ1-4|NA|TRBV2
CASNSGINEKLFF
TGTGCCAGCAACTCCGGGATTAATGAAAAACTGTTTTTT
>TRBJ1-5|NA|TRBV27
CASSRYNKPGNQPQHF
TGTGCCAGCAGCCGCTACAACAAGCCAGGGAATCAGCCCCAGCATTTT
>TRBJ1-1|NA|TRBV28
CASSRELVGAEAFF
TGTGCCAGCAGTCGAGAACTAGTAGGTGCTGAAGCTTTCTTT
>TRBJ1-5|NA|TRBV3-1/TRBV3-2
CASSLRGSNQPQHF
TGTGCCAGCAGCCTTAGAGGGAGTAATCAGCCCCAGCATTTT
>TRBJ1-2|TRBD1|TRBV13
CASSPRTGGEIHGYTF
TGTGCCAGCAGCCCGCGGACAGGGGGCGAAATCCATGGCTACACCTTC
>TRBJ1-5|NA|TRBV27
CASSLGGVTQPQHF
TGTGCCAGCAGTTTAGGCGGGGTTACTCAGCCCCAGCATTTT
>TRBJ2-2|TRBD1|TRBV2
CASEQGARGTGELFF
TGTGCCAGCGAACAGGGGGCAAGGGGCACCGGGGAGCTGTTTTTT
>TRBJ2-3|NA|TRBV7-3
CASSLRSSPDTQYF
TGTGCCAGCAGCTTACGCTCTAGCCCAGATACGCAGTATTTT
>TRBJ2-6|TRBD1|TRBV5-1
CASSLGTGNSGANVLTF
TGCGCCAGCAGCCTAGGGACAGGTAACTCTGGGGCCAACGTCCTGACTTTC
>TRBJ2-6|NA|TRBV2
CASSSYVKANVLTF
TGTGCCAGCAGTTCCTACGTTAAGGCCAACGTCCTGACTTTC
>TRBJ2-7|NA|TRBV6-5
CASSYDTGIASEQYF
TGTGCCAGCAGTTACGACACAGGGATCGCCTCGGAGCAGTACTTC
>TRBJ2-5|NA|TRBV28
CASSPAGQPQETQYF
TGTGCCAGCAGTCCGGCGGGACAGCCCCAAGAGACCCAGTACTTC
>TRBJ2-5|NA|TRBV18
CASSPVIQQETQYF
TGTGCCAGCTCACCAGTAATACAGCAAGAGACCCAGTACTTC
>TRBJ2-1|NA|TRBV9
CASSVEGNEQFF
TGTGCCAGCAGCGTAGAGGGGAATGAGCAGTTCTTC
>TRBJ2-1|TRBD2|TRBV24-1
CATSDRAGTSGAGYNEQFF
TGTGCCACCAGTGACCGGGCCGGGACTAGCGGGGCTGGGTACAATGAGCAGTTCTTC
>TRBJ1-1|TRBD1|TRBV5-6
CASSLDRVNTEAFF
TGTGCCAGCAGCCTGGACAGGGTGAACACTGAAGCTTTCTTT
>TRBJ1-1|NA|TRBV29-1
CSVRTGRVTEAFF
TGCAGCGTTCGTACCGGGCGGGTCACTGAAGCTTTCTTT
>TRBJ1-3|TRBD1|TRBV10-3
CATGTGRGGSGNTIYF
TGTGCCACCGGGACAGGGAGAGGGGGCTCTGGAAACACCATATATTTT
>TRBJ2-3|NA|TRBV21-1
CASSKGGQHTDTQYF
TGTGCCAGCAGCAAAGGCGGTCAGCACACAGATACGCAGTATTTT
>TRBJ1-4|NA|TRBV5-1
CASSVQGGPNEKLFF
TGCGCCAGCAGCGTCCAGGGAGGCCCTAATGAAAAACTGTTTTTT
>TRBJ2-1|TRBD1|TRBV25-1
CASTGTGMNNEQFF
TGTGCCAGTACCGGGACAGGGATGAACAATGAGCAGTTCTTC
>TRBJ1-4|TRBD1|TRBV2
CASNGRGQRSEKLFF
TGTGCCAGCAATGGCAGGGGGCAGAGAAGTGAAAAACTGTTTTTT
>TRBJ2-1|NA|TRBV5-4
CASSLIASFEQFF
TGTGCCAGCAGCTTGATCGCTAGCTTTGAGCAGTTCTTC